The present TCR beta chain was sequenced within a study of blood T cell repertoires in COVID-19. At the level of the study: T cells, B-cell-depleted T cells, or PBMCs supplied cDNA or gDNA.

Participants came from about 23 US areas, aged about 18 to 90 years. Either two negative PCRs, clearance, or symptom resolution qualified Cohort 3 donors as recovered. The data were produced by immunoSEQ multiplex PCR, yet TCRdb's version contains in-frame clones alone and is incomplete. The sample lists over 250,000 clones, approximately 92% occurring once. The CDR3 spans 14 residues. The germline V gene encodes CDR1 MNHEY and CDR2 SMNVEV (reference sequence). V gave up 3 bases and J gave up 6 bases, with 14 bases separating them. The specimen sequenced was PBMCs or T cells enriched from blood (not recorded which). The rearrangement links TRBV27 to TRBJ1-2; D might be TRBD1 (6 bases). The clonotype was recovered from a woman between 18 and 29 years old who had recovered from COVID-19. Written as DNA, the CDR3 is TGTGCCAGCAGTTTCAGGGGCATACGGAATGGCTACACCTTC. As protein: CASSFRGIRNGYTF.